The 14 T cell receptor beta chains below come from one sample, sequenced in a study of blood T cells in healthy people across ages. It was with a sample-barcoded 5' primer and a J-beta primer mix that a second PCR of roughly 7 to 11 cycles was run. One entry per CDR3 protein results from TCRdb running MiXCR on the 5' RACE reads. There are approximately 1.5 million distinct CDR3 sequences in the sample; roughly 32% occur only once, and around 11% lies in the top ten. Sequences were obtained from blood. Every receptor here comes from a woman in her thirties in good health.

In this sample, this clonotype turned up a few times. V gene TRBV6-6 combines with J gene TRBJ2-1, with D possibly matching TRBD1 (6 bases). V was clipped by 2 bases and J by 3 bases, with 17 bases between them. There are 17 residues in the CDR3. Germline V gene sequence: CDR1 MNHNY, CDR2 SVGAGI (reference sequence). Written as DNA, the CDR3 is TGTGCCAGCAGTTACGGAGACCTCAGGGGATACTACAATGAGCAGTTCTTC. Amino acids: CASSYGDLRGYYNEQFF.

The J gene is TRBJ2-5, the V gene TRBV6-5; D unclear. Deletions cut 6 bases from V and 0 bases from J, with 8 bases between. CDR3 length equals 13 residues. CDR1 is MNHEY, CDR2 SVGAGI, per germline. The CDR3 DNA follows: TGTGCCAGCAGGAGCGAGTACCAAGAGACCCAGTACTTC. Its protein product is CASRSEYQETQYF.

This clonotype occurred a few times. This rearrangement joins TRBV7-9 to TRBJ2-1; 8 nucleotides line up with TRBD2. The CDR3 loop spans 14 amino acids. Germline CDR1 SEHNR, CDR2 FQNEAQ (reference sequence). V gave up 2 bases and J gave up 8 bases; unmatched junction bases: 5. The CDR3 is CASSLSGGVYEQFF. CDR3 bases: TGTGCCAGCAGCTTATCCGGGGGGGTCTATGAGCAGTTCTTC.

V and J are TRBV16 and TRBJ1-5; D perhaps matches TRBD1 (6 bases). Trimming stripped 4 bases from V and 0 bases from J, with 13 bases between. The CDR3 contains 16 residues. Germline V gene lookup returns CDR1 KGHSY and CDR2 FQNENV. DNA of the CDR3: TGTGCCAGCAGCCCCAGGGGCAGGGTTAGCAATCAGCCCCAGCATTTT. Encoded protein: CASSPRGRVSNQPQHF.

The V call is TRBV27, the J call TRBJ2-3, with D perhaps TRBD1 (6 bases). Trimming shortened V by 3 bases and J by 3 bases, and 10 bases separated the two germline ends. The CDR3 length is 14 residues. Germline assignment: CDR1 MNHEY and CDR2 SMNVEV (reference sequence). The CDR3: CASSFHRETDTQYF. CDR3 nucleotides: TGTGCCAGCAGTTTCCACAGGGAAACAGATACGCAGTATTTT.

The gene calls are TRBV3-1 and TRBJ1-1; 7 nucleotides align to TRBD1. CDR1 and CDR2 (germline): LGHDT, YNNKEL (reference sequence). The trim removed 4 bases at V and 0 bases at J, leaving 14 bases unmatched. The CDR3 runs to 18 residues. The CDR3 here is CASSPKTNAGTVNTEAFF. In DNA form, the CDR3 reads TGTGCCAGCAGCCCAAAAACCAACGCCGGGACAGTGAACACTGAAGCTTTCTTT.

This rearrangement joins TRBV28 to TRBJ1-1, with D possibly TRBD1 on 5 matching bases. Trimming removed 11 bases at V and 4 bases at J, with 23 bases between. Germline V gives CDR1 MDHEN, CDR2 SYDVKM. The CDR3 sequence is 15 residues long. The CDR3 nucleotides are TGTGCCGGGGGAAGAAGAAGGGGCGGATCCACTGAAGCTTTCTTT. This encodes CAGGRRRGGSTEAFF.

This clonotype was seen a few times. This chain connects TRBV7-8 to TRBJ2-4, with 9 bases that match TRBD1. The CDR3 loop spans 14 amino acids. J gave up 13 bases and V 1 base, and 8 bases lay outside the gene matches. Looked up from germline, CDR1 is SGHVS and CDR2 is FQNEAQ. CDR3 sequence reads: CASSLVGTGLEQYF. In nucleotides, the CDR3 is TGTGCCAGCAGCTTAGTCGGGACAGGGCTAGAGCAGTACTTC. Full variable domain (missing parts from reference TRBV7-8 and TRBJ2-4): GAGVSQSPRYKVAKRGQDVALRCDPISGHVSLFWYQQALGQGPEFLTYFQNEAQLDKSGLPSDRFFAERPEGSVSTLKIQRTQQEDSAVYLCASSLVGTGLEQYFGAGTRLSVL.

This clonotype was picked up a small number of times. V gene TRBV15 combines with J gene TRBJ2-3; perhaps TRBD2 as D (7 bases). The CDR3 covers 16 residues. Germline loops: CDR1 LNHNV, CDR2 YYDKDF (reference sequence). V lost 2 bases and J lost 1, with 13 bases in between. Here the CDR3 reads CATSRLARGRTDTQYF. The CDR3 bases are TGTGCCACCAGCAGATTAGCGCGGGGGCGCACAGATACGCAGTATTTT. Full variable domain (remainder filled in from reference TRBV15 and TRBJ2-3): DAMVIQNPRYQVTQFGKPVTLSCSQTLNHNVMYWYQQKSSQAPKLLFHYYDKDFNNEADTPDNFQSRRPNTSFCFLDIRSPGLGDTAMYLCATSRLARGRTDTQYFGPGTRLTVL.

V usage is TRBV27 and J usage is TRBJ2-7; TRBD2 matches at 10 bases. Trimming at V came to 4 bases and at J to 2 bases, leaving 17 bases not matched to a gene. The V gene's germline CDR1 is MNHEY and CDR2 SMNVEV (reference sequence). The CDR3 runs to 19 residues. CDR3 region: CASSSQIYIAGGSPYEQYF. CDR3 nucleotide sequence: TGTGCCAGCAGTTCCCAAATATATATAGCGGGGGGTTCTCCCTACGAGCAGTACTTC.

Notes on this clonotype: An end of the junction does not agree with germline; a read error may underlie this. The chain employs TRBV5-1 and TRBJ1-2; 7 bases are a match to TRBD1. This CDR3 comprises 14 residues. In germline, CDR1 is SGHRS, CDR2 YFSETQ. For the CDR3, the DNA is TGCGCCAACAGCAACAGGGGCGAGAGCTATGGCTACACCTTC. Translated: CANSNRGESYGYTF.

The chain joins TRBV6-2 or TRBV6-3 to TRBJ1-2; possibly TRBD1 for D (6 bases). The CDR3 extends over 14 amino acids. Per the germline V gene, CDR1 is MNHEY and CDR2 is SVGEGT. V dropped 2 bases and J dropped 2 bases, with 9 bases sitting between them. The DNA of the CDR3 is TGTGCCAGCAGTTACGAGGACAGAAACTATGGCTACACCTTC. Translated, it gives CASSYEDRNYGYTF.

The CDR3 reads CAASVAGPGQPQHF. The CDR3, as DNA: TGTGCCGCCTCAGTTGCAGGTCCTGGTCAGCCCCAGCATTTT. This rearrangement joins TRBV10-3 to TRBJ1-5; no reliable D call. The V end lost 11 bases, the J end lost 6 bases, and 20 bases lay between the germline ends. The length of the CDR3 is 14 residues. Germline lookup yields CDR1 ENHRY and CDR2 SYGVKD.

This rearrangement joins TRBV4-1 to TRBJ2-3, with unresolved D. This CDR3 has 17 residues. V dropped 2 bases and J dropped 4 bases, with 19 bases sitting between them. The germline V gene encodes CDR1 MGHRA and CDR2 YSYEKL. The CDR3 protein is CASSQSRAAVFADTQYF. CDR3 DNA sequence: TGCGCCAGCAGCCAATCAAGGGCCGCGGTATTCGCAGATACGCAGTATTTT.